The clone carrying this TCR beta chain occurred a few times. CDR1 is KGHSH, CDR2 LQKENI, per germline. CDR3 length: 16 residues. V was pared by 3 bases and J by 2 bases, with 7 bases of the junction left unmatched. Using its own MiXCR run on the 5' RACE reads, TCRdb lists one record per CDR3 protein. This table has fewer than 350,000 distinct CDR3 sequences, more than 6.5% appearing once. The data derive from a study of identical twins. The same specimen was also included in a second study, on yellow fever vaccine responses in identical twins.

This TCR derives from a woman aged 18-29 years in good health. The gene calls are TRBV18 and TRBJ2-3, with TRBD2 identical over 8 bases. The sample consisted of memory (CD45RO+) T cells sorted from blood. The DNA for the CDR3 is TGTGCCAGCTCACCGATACTAGCGGATAACACAGATACGCAGTATTTT. Amino acids: CASSPILADNTDTQYF.